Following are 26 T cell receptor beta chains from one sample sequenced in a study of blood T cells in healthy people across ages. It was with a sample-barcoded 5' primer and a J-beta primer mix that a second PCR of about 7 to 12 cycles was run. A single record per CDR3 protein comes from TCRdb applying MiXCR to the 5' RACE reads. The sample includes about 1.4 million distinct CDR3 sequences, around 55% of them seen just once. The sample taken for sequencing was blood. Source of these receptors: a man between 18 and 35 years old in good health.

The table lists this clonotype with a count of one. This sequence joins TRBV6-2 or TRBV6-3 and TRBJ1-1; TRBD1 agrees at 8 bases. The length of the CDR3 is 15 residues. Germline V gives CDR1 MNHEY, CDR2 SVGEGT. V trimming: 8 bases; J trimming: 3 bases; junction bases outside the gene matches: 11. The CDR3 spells CASEKQGGWDTEAFF. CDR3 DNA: TGTGCCAGCGAAAAACAGGGGGGCTGGGACACTGAAGCTTTCTTT.

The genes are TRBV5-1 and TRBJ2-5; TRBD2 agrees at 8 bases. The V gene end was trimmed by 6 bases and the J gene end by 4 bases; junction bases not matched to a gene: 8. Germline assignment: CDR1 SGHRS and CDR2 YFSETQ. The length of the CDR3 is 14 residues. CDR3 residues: CASNDAGGPETQYF. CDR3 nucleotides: TGCGCCAGCAACGACGCGGGGGGACCAGAGACCCAGTACTTC. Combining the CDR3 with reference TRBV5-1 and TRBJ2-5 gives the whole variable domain KAGVTQTPRYLIKTRGQQVTLSCSPISGHRSVSWYQQTPGQGLQFLFEYFSETQRNKGNFPGRFSGRQFSNSRSEMNVSTLELGDSALYLCASNDAGGPETQYFGPGTRLLVL.

The CDR3 bases are TGTGCCATCACCAGGGACGACTACGAGCAGTACTTC. Its translation: CAITRDDYEQYF. The chain couples TRBV10-3 to TRBJ2-7; D tentatively reads TRBD1 or TRBD2 (5 bases each). CDR1 is ENHRY, CDR2 SYGVKD, per germline. There are 12 residues in the CDR3. The V end was cut by 7 bases, the J end by 3 bases, with 10 bases between.

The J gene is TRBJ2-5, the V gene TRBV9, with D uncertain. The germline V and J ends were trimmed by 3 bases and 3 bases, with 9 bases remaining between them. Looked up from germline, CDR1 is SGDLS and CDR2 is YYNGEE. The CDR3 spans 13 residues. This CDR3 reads CASSGAPEETQYF. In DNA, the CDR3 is TGTGCCAGCAGCGGAGCACCAGAAGAGACCCAGTACTTC. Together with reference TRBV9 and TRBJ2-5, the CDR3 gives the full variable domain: DSGVTQTPKHLITATGQRVTLRCSPRSGDLSVYWYQQSLDQGLQFLIQYYNGEERAKGNILERFSAQQFPDLHSELNLSSLELGDSALYFCASSGAPEETQYFGPGTRLLVL.

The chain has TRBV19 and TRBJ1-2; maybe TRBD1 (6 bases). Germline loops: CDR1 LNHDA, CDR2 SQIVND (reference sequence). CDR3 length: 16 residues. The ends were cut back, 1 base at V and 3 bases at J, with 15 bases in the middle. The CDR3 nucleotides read TGTGCCAGTAGTATAGCCCCGGACAGCTGGGACTATGGCTACACCTTC. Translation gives CASSIAPDSWDYGYTF.

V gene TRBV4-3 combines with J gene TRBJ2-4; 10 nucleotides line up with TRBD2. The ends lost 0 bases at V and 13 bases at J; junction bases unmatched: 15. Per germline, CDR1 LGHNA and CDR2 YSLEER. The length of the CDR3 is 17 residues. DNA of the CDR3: TGCGCCAGCAGCCAAGATGCGGCTAGCGGGGGATACAATGAGCAGTACTTC. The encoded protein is CASSQDAASGGYNEQYF.

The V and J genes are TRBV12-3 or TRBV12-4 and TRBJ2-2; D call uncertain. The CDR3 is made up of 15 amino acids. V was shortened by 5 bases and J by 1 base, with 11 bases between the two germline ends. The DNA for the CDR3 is TGTGCCAGCAGTCCCGACCCGGAGAACACCGGGGAGCTGTTTTTT. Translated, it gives CASSPDPENTGELFF.

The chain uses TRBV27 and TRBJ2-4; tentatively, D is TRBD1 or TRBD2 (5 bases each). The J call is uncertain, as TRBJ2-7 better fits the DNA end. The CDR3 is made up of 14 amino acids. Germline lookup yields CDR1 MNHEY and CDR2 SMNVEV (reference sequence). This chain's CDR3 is CASSTNSRDHEQYF. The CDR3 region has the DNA TGTGCCAGCAGTACAAACTCCCGGGACCACGAGCAGTACTTC.

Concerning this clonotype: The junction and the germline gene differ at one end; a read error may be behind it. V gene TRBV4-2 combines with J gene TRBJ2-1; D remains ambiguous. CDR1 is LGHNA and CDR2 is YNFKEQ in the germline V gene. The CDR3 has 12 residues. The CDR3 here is CASSLTRHEQFF. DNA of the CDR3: TGTGCCAGTAGCCTTACTCGGCATGAGCAGTTCTTC.

The CDR3 nucleotides are TGTGCCAGCAGTTACTACCCTAGCGGGCCCGACAATGAGCAGTTCTTC. It is translated as CASSYYPSGPDNEQFF. The rearrangement uses TRBV6-5 and TRBJ2-1, with 8 nucleotides matching TRBD2. The CDR3 covers 16 residues. Unmatched junction bases numbered 7, after V lost 1 base and J lost 5 bases. CDR1 is MNHEY, CDR2 SVGAGI, per germline.

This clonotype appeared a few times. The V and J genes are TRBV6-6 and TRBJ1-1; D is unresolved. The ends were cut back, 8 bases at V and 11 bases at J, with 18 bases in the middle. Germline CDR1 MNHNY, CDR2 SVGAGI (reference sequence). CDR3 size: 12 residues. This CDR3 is CASGLRRVEAFF. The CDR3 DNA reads TGTGCCAGCGGGCTTCGGAGGGTGGAGGCTTTCTTT.

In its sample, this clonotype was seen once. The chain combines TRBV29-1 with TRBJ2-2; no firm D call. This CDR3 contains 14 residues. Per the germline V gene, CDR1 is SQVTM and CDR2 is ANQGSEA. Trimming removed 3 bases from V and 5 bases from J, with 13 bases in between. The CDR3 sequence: CSVEGVGRTGELFF. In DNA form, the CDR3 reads TGCAGCGTTGAGGGTGTCGGGCGTACCGGGGAGCTGTTTTTT.

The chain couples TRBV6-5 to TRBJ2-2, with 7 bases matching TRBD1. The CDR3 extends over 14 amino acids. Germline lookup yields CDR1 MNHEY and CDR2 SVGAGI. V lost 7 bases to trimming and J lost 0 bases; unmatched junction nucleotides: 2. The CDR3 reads CASNQGANTGELFF. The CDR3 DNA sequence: TGTGCCAGCAATCAGGGGGCGAACACCGGGGAGCTGTTTTTT.

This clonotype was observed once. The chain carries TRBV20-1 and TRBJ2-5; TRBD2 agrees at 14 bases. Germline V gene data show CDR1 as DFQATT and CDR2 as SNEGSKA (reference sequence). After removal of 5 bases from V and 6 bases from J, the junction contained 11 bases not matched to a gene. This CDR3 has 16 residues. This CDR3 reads CSAAGTSGSTRKTQYF. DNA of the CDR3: TGCAGTGCTGCCGGGACTAGCGGGAGCACGAGGAAGACCCAGTACTTC.

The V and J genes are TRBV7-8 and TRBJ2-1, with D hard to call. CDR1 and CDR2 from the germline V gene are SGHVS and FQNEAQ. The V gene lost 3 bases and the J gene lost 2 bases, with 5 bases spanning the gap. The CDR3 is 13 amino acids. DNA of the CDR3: TGTGCCAGCAGCTTTCGGACCTACAATGAGCAGTTCTTC. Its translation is CASSFRTYNEQFF.

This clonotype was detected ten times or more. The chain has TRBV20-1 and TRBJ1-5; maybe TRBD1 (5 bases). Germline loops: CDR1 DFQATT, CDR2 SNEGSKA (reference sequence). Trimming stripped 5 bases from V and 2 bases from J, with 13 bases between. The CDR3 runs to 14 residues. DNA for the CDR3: TGCAGTGCTGGGATACAGGTGGGCAATCAGCCCCAGCATTTT. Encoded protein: CSAGIQVGNQPQHF.

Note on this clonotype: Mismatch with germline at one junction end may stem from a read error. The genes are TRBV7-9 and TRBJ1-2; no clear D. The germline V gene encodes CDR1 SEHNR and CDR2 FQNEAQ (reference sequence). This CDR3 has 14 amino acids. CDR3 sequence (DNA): TGTGCCAGCAGCCTAATCGGTGATCCGGGAGGCTATACCTTC. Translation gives CASSLIGDPGGYTF. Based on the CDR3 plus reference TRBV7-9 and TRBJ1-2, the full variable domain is DTGVSQNPRHKITKRGQNVTFRCDPISEHNRLYWYRQTLGQGPEFLTYFQNEAQLEKSRLLSDRFSAERPKGSFSTLEIQRTEQGDSAMYLCASSLIGDPGGYTFGSGTRLTVV.

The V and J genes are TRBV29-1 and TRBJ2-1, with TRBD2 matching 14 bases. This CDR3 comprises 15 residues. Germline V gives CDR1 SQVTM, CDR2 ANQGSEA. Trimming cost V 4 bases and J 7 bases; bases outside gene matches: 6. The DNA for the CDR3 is TGCAGCGTTGGACTAGCGGGAGGGCGGGGTAATGAGCAGTTCTTC. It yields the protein CSVGLAGGRGNEQFF.

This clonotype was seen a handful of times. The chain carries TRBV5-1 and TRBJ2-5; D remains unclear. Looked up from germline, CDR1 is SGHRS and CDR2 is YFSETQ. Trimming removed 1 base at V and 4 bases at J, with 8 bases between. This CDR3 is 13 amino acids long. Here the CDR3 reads CASSLSSIETQYF. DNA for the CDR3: TGCGCCAGCAGCTTGTCGAGCATAGAGACCCAGTACTTC.

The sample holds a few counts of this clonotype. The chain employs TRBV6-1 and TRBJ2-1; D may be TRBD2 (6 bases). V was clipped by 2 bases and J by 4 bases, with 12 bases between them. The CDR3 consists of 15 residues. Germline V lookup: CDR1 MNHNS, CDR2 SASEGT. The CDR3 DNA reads TGTGCCAGCAGTGAATGGGCTAGCGAATACAATGAGCAGTTCTTC. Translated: CASSEWASEYNEQFF.

The CDR3 bases are TGTGCCAGCAGTTCTGAAGCAGGGAGGAGGTCAGATACGCAGTATTTT. Encoded protein: CASSSEAGRRSDTQYF. The chain combines TRBV12-3 or TRBV12-4 with TRBJ2-3; a possible D gene is TRBD2 (6 bases). CDR3 length equals 16 residues. V lost 4 bases to trimming and J lost 4 bases, with 18 bases between them.

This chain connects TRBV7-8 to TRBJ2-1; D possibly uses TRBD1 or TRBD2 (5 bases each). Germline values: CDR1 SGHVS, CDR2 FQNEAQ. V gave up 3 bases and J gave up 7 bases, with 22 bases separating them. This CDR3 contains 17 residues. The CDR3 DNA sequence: TGTGCCAGCAGCTTTCGCGGCCGGGACGGAAGCGAGAATGAGCAGTTCTTC. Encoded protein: CASSFRGRDGSENEQFF.

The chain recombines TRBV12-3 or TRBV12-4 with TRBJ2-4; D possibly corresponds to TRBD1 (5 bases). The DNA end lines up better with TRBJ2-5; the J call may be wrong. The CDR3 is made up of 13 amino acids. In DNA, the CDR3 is TGTGCCAGCAGAAAGGGGCCGGGAGAGACCCAGTACTTC. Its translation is CASRKGPGETQYF.

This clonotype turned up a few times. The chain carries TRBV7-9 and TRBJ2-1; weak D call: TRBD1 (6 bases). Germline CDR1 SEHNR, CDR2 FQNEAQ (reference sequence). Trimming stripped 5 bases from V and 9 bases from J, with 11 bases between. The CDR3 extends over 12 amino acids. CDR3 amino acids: CASSEQGFEQFF. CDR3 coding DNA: TGTGCCAGCAGCGAGCAGGGGTTTGAGCAGTTCTTC.

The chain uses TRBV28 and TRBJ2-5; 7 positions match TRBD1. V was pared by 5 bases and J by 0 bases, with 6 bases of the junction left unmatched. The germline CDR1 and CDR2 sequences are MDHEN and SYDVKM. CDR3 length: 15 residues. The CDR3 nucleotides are TGTGCCAGCAGTCCCGACAGGGCTTACCAAGAGACCCAGTACTTC. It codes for CASSPDRAYQETQYF.

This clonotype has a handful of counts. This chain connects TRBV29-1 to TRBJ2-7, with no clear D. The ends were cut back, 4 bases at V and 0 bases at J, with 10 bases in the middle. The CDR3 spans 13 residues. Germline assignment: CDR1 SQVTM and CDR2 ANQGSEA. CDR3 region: CSVVDFVSYEQYF. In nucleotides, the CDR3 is TGCAGCGTTGTGGATTTTGTCTCCTACGAGCAGTACTTC.